The 23 T cell receptor beta chains below were found in one sample sequenced in a study of radiotherapy plus CTLA-4 blockade in lung cancer. Assay used: immunoSEQ multiplex PCR; TCRdb lists only in-frame clones, some missing. The sample has 60,000 to 70,000 clones; roughly 78% are singletons. The sample here was peripheral blood, taken from a patient treated with radiotherapy plus ipilimumab. The source of these receptors is a human donor with non-small cell lung cancer who had a complete response to radiotherapy plus ipilimumab.

Within the sample, this clone is medium-sized. This chain joins TRBV2 and TRBJ2-7; D remains ambiguous. The CDR3 is 15 residues long. The V end was cut by 3 bases, the J end by 2 bases, with 14 bases between. CDR1 is SNHLY, CDR2 FYNNEI, per germline. Here the CDR3 DNA reads TGTGCCAGCAGTGATAATCCAGGTTTTACCTACGAGCAGTACTTC. Protein product: CASSDNPGFTYEQYF. Based on the CDR3 plus reference TRBV2 and TRBJ2-7, the full variable domain is EPEVTQTPSHQVTQMGQEVILRCVPISNHLYFYWYRQILGQKVEFLVSFYNNEISEKSEIFDDQFSVERPDGSNFTLKIRSTKLEDSAMYFCASSDNPGFTYEQYFGPGTRLTVT.

V gene TRBV9 combines with J gene TRBJ2-1; TRBD2 aligns across 7 bases. V shed 3 bases, J shed 0 bases, and the junction held 3 bases outside the gene matches. There are 15 residues in the CDR3. Germline V gene lookup returns CDR1 SGDLS and CDR2 YYNGEE. The CDR3 DNA sequence: TGTGCCAGCAGCGCTGCGGGGGACTCCTACAATGAGCAGTTCTTC. This translates into CASSAAGDSYNEQFF. The full variable domain, in which reference TRBV9 and TRBJ2-1 provide the parts outside the CDR3, is DSGVTQTPKHLITATGQRVTLRCSPRSGDLSVYWYQQSLDQGLQFLIQYYNGEERAKGNILERFSAQQFPDLHSELNLSSLELGDSALYFCASSAAGDSYNEQFFGPGTRLTVL.

This clone appeared a few times. This rearrangement joins TRBV19 to TRBJ1-5; the match to TRBD1 covers 10 bases. Germline-derived CDR1 and CDR2 are LNHDA and SQIVND (reference sequence). V lost 3 bases, J lost 6 bases, and 8 bases stayed unmatched. CDR3 size: 16 residues. CDR3 DNA sequence: TGTGCCAGTAGTATCAGAGGGACAGGGGATCGTCAGCCCCAGCATTTT. Protein: CASSIRGTGDRQPQHF.

V gene TRBV9 combines with J gene TRBJ2-1; D gene uncertain. The V end lost 1 base, the J end lost 4 bases, and 9 bases lay between the germline ends. The germline V gene has CDR1 SGDLS and CDR2 YYNGEE. The CDR3 extends over 14 amino acids. CDR3 region: CASSVLGEYNEQFF. For the CDR3, the DNA is TGTGCCAGCAGCGTACTCGGCGAATACAATGAGCAGTTCTTC.

The V call is TRBV5-1, the J call TRBJ2-3, with D possibly matching TRBD1 (7 bases). Germline CDR1 is SGHRS and CDR2 is YFSETQ. CDR3 size: 16 residues. V lost 0 bases and J 4 bases, leaving 15 bases between the germline ends. The CDR3 nucleotides read TGCGCCAGCAGCTTGGAGGACAGGAGGGGCGCAGATACGCAGTATTTT. Protein product: CASSLEDRRGADTQYF.

The CDR3 DNA reads TGTGCCAGCCGGGGCGGCGCGAGCTCCTACAATGAGCAGTTCTTC. Translation: CASRGGASSYNEQFF. V is TRBV6-1 and J is TRBJ2-1; the D gene could be TRBD1 or TRBD2 (5 bases each). CDR1 and CDR2 (germline): MNHNS, SASEGT. CDR3 length equals 15 residues. With 8 bases removed from V and 0 bases from J, the gap between germline ends came to 14 bases.

This chain links TRBV5-4 with TRBJ1-2; no firm D call. The CDR3 consists of 13 residues. Per the germline V gene, CDR1 is SGHNT and CDR2 is YYREEE (reference sequence). The V gene lost 0 bases and the J gene lost 8 bases, with 11 bases spanning the gap. The CDR3 bases are TGTGCCAGCAGCTTGGATGGAAAGCAGGGCTACACCTTC. Amino acid sequence: CASSLDGKQGYTF.

This chain joins TRBV6-6 and TRBJ1-1; D is unresolved. The CDR3 is 14 amino acids. Germline values: CDR1 MNHNY, CDR2 SVGAGI (reference sequence). V lost 4 bases and J lost 10, with 19 bases in between. The CDR3 loop is CASSSLELAGRAFF. The DNA of the CDR3 is TGTGCCAGCAGTTCCCTCGAGCTGGCAGGTCGAGCTTTCTTT.

The gene calls are TRBV4-3 and TRBJ2-3; tentative D call: TRBD2 (6 bases). V lost 3 bases and J lost 4, with 14 bases in between. The V gene's germline CDR1 is LGHNA and CDR2 YSLEER. This CDR3 spans 15 amino acids. The CDR3 DNA reads as TGCGCCAGCAGCCAGATCCAGCGGGCGTCAGATACGCAGTATTTT. Amino acids: CASSQIQRASDTQYF.

V and J are TRBV9 and TRBJ2-3; either TRBD1 or TRBD2 may supply D (5 bases each). The CDR3 has 13 residues. V was shortened by 0 bases and J by 8 bases, with 10 bases between the two germline ends. Germline CDR1 SGDLS, CDR2 YYNGEE. The CDR3 DNA reads TGTGCCAGCAGCGTAGCGAGGGGCAGTACGCAGTATTTT. Its translation: CASSVARGSTQYF.

This clone was seen once. Relative to the germline gene, one junction end is altered; a read error may explain this. This sequence joins TRBV18 and TRBJ1-6; 7 bases map to TRBD1. Germline V CDR1 and CDR2: KGHSH, LQKENI. This CDR3 contains 15 residues. CDR3 DNA: TGTGCCAGCTCCCCACTGGACAGGAGAAATTCACCCCTCCACTTT. Its protein product is CASSPLDRRNSPLHF.

This clone was counted only a few times. The CDR3 region has the DNA TGTGCCTGTTTCCAACTTGGACACTCTAACTATGGCTACACCTTC. Its translation is CACFQLGHSNYGYTF. The rearrangement uses TRBV30 and TRBJ1-2; maybe TRBD1 (5 bases). V lost 6 bases, J lost 0 bases, and 17 bases lay in between. In germline, CDR1 is GTSNPN, CDR2 SVGIG (reference sequence). CDR3 size: 15 residues.

The gene calls are TRBV7-9 and TRBJ1-2; TRBD1 matches at 8 bases. V gave up 4 bases and J gave up 4 bases; unmatched junction bases: 5. CDR3 size: 14 residues. CDR1 SEHNR and CDR2 FQNEAQ come from the germline V gene (reference sequence). The CDR3 nucleotides read TGTGCCAGCAGCTCATCAGGGGGCGGCTATGGCTACACCTTC. Translated, it gives CASSSSGGGYGYTF. The variable domain in full, completed from reference TRBV7-9 and TRBJ1-2, reads DTGVSQNPRHKITKRGQNVTFRCDPISEHNRLYWYRQTLGQGPEFLTYFQNEAQLEKSRLLSDRFSAERPKGSFSTLEIQRTEQGDSAMYLCASSSSGGGYGYTFGSGTRLTVV.

This clone was seen once. CDR3 nucleotide sequence: TGTGCCAGCTCCGGACTCCGCCGGGAGCTGTTTTTT. Its translation: CASSGLRRELFF. The V call is TRBV28, the J call TRBJ2-2, with TRBD2 as a possible D gene (5 bases). V was cut by 8 bases and J by 9 bases, with 13 bases left in between. This CDR3 has 12 residues. Germline loops: CDR1 MDHEN, CDR2 SYDVKM.

The chain employs TRBV7-2 and TRBJ2-6, with no clear D. The CDR3 contains 15 residues. The V end lost 1 base, the J end lost 2 bases, and 6 bases lay between the germline ends. Per germline, CDR1 SGHTA and CDR2 FQGNSA. The CDR3 region is CASSLGSTGANVLTF. Here the CDR3 DNA reads TGTGCCAGCAGCTTAGGTAGTACTGGGGCCAACGTCCTGACTTTC. The full variable domain, in which reference TRBV7-2 and TRBJ2-6 provide the parts outside the CDR3, is GAGVSQSPSNKVTEKGKDVELRCDPISGHTALYWYRQSLGQGLEFLIYFQGNSAPDKSGLPSDRFSAERTGGSVSTLTIQRTQQEDSAVYLCASSLGSTGANVLTFGAGSRLTVL.

The J gene is TRBJ1-2, the V gene TRBV4-3; D possibly corresponds to TRBD1 (6 bases). Germline lookup yields CDR1 LGHNA and CDR2 YSLEER. Trimming cost V 3 bases and J 4 bases, with 18 bases left between them. The CDR3 consists of 16 residues. CDR3 nucleotides: TGCGCCAGCAGCCAGCAGTCGACAGGTACGACCTATGGCTACACCTTC. Amino acid sequence: CASSQQSTGTTYGYTF.

The CDR3 coding sequence is TGTGCCAGCAGTCCCCGGGGGACTAGCGGGAATGAGCAGTTCTTC. Residues: CASSPRGTSGNEQFF. V gene TRBV6-5 combines with J gene TRBJ2-1; 12 bases match TRBD2. V trimming: 5 bases; J trimming: 7 bases; junction bases outside the gene matches: 6. The CDR3 covers 15 residues. Germline assignment: CDR1 MNHEY and CDR2 SVGAGI.

This rearrangement joins TRBV6-5 to TRBJ1-5; TRBD1 aligns across 10 bases. The V segment lost 3 bases and the J segment 8 bases; nucleotides outside the gene matches: 7. The CDR3 is made up of 15 amino acids. Germline V gene sequence: CDR1 MNHEY, CDR2 SVGAGI. The CDR3 loop reads CASSYGTGVGEPQHF. The CDR3 DNA is TGTGCCAGCAGTTATGGGACAGGGGTCGGGGAGCCCCAGCATTTT.

V gene TRBV7-2 combines with J gene TRBJ2-1, with D uncertain. The CDR3 runs 13 residues. V was cut by 6 bases and J by 15 bases, with 21 bases left in between. Germline lookup yields CDR1 SGHTA and CDR2 FQGNSA. The CDR3 loop is CASRLVHLSPPFF. The DNA for the CDR3 is TGTGCCAGCAGGCTAGTGCATCTTTCGCCCCCGTTCTTC.

The table lists this clone with a count of one. The J gene is TRBJ2-7, the V gene TRBV7-2, with D perhaps assigned TRBD1 or TRBD2 (5 bases each). CDR3 length: 14 residues. Germline values: CDR1 SGHTA, CDR2 FQGNSA. Trimming cost V 6 bases and J 6 bases, with 18 bases left between them. CDR3: CASSRPGRRTEQYF. CDR3 nucleotides: TGTGCCAGCAGTAGGCCGGGACGACGGACCGAGCAGTACTTC.

The gene calls are TRBV19 and TRBJ2-1; D not resolved. CDR1 LNHDA and CDR2 SQIVND come from the germline V gene (reference sequence). The length of the CDR3 is 15 residues. The V end lost 5 bases, the J end lost 8 bases, and 19 bases lay between the germline ends. The CDR3 nucleotides read TGTGCCAGTAGTTCCTTAACAGCAGGAACCGATGAGCAGTTCTTC. This encodes CASSSLTAGTDEQFF.

The chain uses TRBV5-1 and TRBJ2-1, with TRBD2 identical over 8 bases. The junction had 2 bases not matched to a gene; V was cut back by 3 bases and J by 0 bases. Germline V gives CDR1 SGHRS, CDR2 YFSETQ. CDR3 length equals 15 residues. The CDR3 DNA follows: TGCGCCAGCAGCTCCGCGGGGGGCTCCTACAATGAGCAGTTCTTC. Translating gives CASSSAGGSYNEQFF.

The V call is TRBV5-6, the J call TRBJ1-5, with 11 bases fitting TRBD1. V lost 4 bases and J lost 2; bases outside the gene matches: 14. Per germline, CDR1 SGHDT and CDR2 YYEEEE. The CDR3 consists of 19 residues. The CDR3 DNA reads as TGTGCCAGCAGCCAACCGGGACAGGGGGAAAGTAGGCGCAATCAGCCCCAGCATTTT. This codes for CASSQPGQGESRRNQPQHF.